A selection of T cell receptor beta chains follows, all from one sample in a study of cytomegalovirus exposure and HLA in healthy donors. Measured with immunoSEQ multiplex PCR; TCRdb has only the in-frame clones, and not every one. The sample contains roughly 150,000 clones, around 75% of which appear only once. The sequenced sample was PBMCs. These receptors were taken from a woman aged 30 to 39 in good health and CMV-seronegative. The CDR3 runs from the conserved cysteine through the conserved F or W. A D gene is named only where the DNA matches it firmly. Clone size, where shown, is once, few, many, or a class for clones that have expanded.

clone size	D gene	J gene	V gene	CDR3 DNA	CDR3 protein
NA	NA	TRBJ1-2	TRBV5-6	TGTGCCAGCAGCTTGGGGCGCCCGGGGAACTATGGCTACACCTTC	CASSLGRPGNYGYTF
NA	NA	TRBJ1-1	TRBV5-1	TGCGCCAGCAGCTTATGGACTGCCCTGGGAACTGAAGCTTTCTTT	CASSLWTALGTEAFF
NA	TRBD2	TRBJ2-3	TRBV7-9	TGTGCCAGCAGCTTTTATATAGCGGGGACAAGCACAGATACGCAGTATTTT	CASSFYIAGTSTDTQYF
NA	NA	TRBJ1-1	TRBV9	TGTGCCAGCAGCCCAAGAGACAGGACTGAAGCTTTCTTT	CASSPRDRTEAFF
once	TRBD1	TRBJ2-3	TRBV7-2	TGTGCCAGCAGCTTAAGGGGGCCGGCAGATACGCAGTATTTT	CASSLRGPADTQYF
NA	NA	TRBJ2-5	TRBV28	TGTGCCAGCAGTTCTCTTTTCTCCGGGGAAGAGACCCAGTACTTC	CASSSLFSGEETQYF
NA	NA	TRBJ2-4	TRBV2	TGTGCCAGCACCTCAGGGGATCGAGGAAACATCCAGTACTTC	CASTSGDRGNIQYF
few	NA	TRBJ2-7	TRBV11-3	TGTGCCAGCAGCCAGCGGTGGCCCTACGAGCAGTACTTC	CASSQRWPYEQYF
NA	TRBD1	TRBJ2-7	TRBV7-9	TGTTCCAGCAGCTTAGGGGACAGCTACGAGCAGTACTTC	CSSSLGDSYEQYF
NA	NA	TRBJ2-7	TRBV27	TGTGCCAGCAGTAGCCGGGGGAGCTCCTACGAGCAGTACTTC	CASSSRGSSYEQYF
NA	NA	TRBJ1-5	TRBV28	TGTGCCAGCAGTCAAGACAGTGGGAGCAATCAGCCCCAGCATTTT	CASSQDSGSNQPQHF
NA	NA	TRBJ1-2	TRBV2	TGTGCCAGCAGTGTGGCCGCGGGTTACACCTTC	CASSVAAGYTF
NA	NA	TRBJ2-2	TRBV29-1	TGCAGCGTTGGACAGGCTGGGAGCACCGGGGAGCTGTTTTTT	CSVGQAGSTGELFF
NA	NA	TRBJ2-2	TRBV30	TGTGCCTGGAACCCGGGGTACGTCCAGGACACCGGGGAGCTGTTTTTT	CAWNPGYVQDTGELFF
NA	TRBD2	TRBJ2-1	TRBV29-1	TGCAGCGTTGACGGTGGGACTAGCAATGAGCAGTTCTTC	CSVDGGTSNEQFF
NA	NA	TRBJ1-2	TRBV5-4	TGTGCCAGCAGCTTGGAACAGGGCTTCTATGGCTACACCTTC	CASSLEQGFYGYTF
NA	NA	TRBJ1-5	TRBV19	TGTGCCAGTAGTATAGGGATCGGCACCAGCGAGCCCCAGCATTTT	CASSIGIGTSEPQHF
few	TRBD1	TRBJ1-1	TRBV18	TGTGCCAGCTCACCAGCCAGGGGGCGCGTTGACACTGAAGCTTTCTTT	CASSPARGRVDTEAFF
NA	NA	TRBJ2-1	TRBV29-1	TGCAGCCTCGTTAGGGGCTCCTACAATGAGCAGTTCTTC	CSLVRGSYNEQFF
NA	NA	TRBJ2-1	TRBV11-2	TGTGCCAGCAGCCTTTCTAGCAGACCCTACCTTGGGAATGAGCAGTTCTTC	CASSLSSRPYLGNEQFF
NA	NA	TRBJ2-3	TRBV7-3	TGTGCCACCCCCCCAGGGAGCACAGATACGCAGTATTTT	CATPPGSTDTQYF
NA	TRBD1	TRBJ1-2	TRBV27	TGTGCCAGCAGTTTATCGCGGAGCGGGACAGGGATTTTTGGCTACACCTTC	CASSLSRSGTGIFGYTF
NA	NA	TRBJ1-4	TRBV9	TGTGCCAGCAGCGTAGATCCCCTTACAGCTGCAACTAATGAAAAACTGTTTTTT	CASSVDPLTAATNEKLFF
NA	TRBD1	TRBJ1-5	TRBV5-1	TGCGCCAGCAGCCCAGGCTCGGGACAGGGGAATCAGCCCCAGCATTTT	CASSPGSGQGNQPQHF
NA	NA	TRBJ2-5	TRBV28	TGTGCCAGCAGTTTAAGGAACCCCGGGGAGACCCAGTACTTC	CASSLRNPGETQYF
once	NA	TRBJ2-1	TRBV18	TGTGCCAGCTCACCGGCCGACAATGAGCAGTTCTTC	CASSPADNEQFF